These 14 T cell receptor beta chains came from one sample sequenced in a study of beta chain features in type 1 diabetes. Study conclusions and caveats: In all four CD4+ subsets, TCRB CDR3 length was significantly, moderately reduced in type 1 diabetes.

No antigens are known for them. The authors reverse transcribed all of the isolated RNA, so sequencing captured expressed TCRB transcripts. Assay: immunoSEQ multiplex PCR; the TCRdb copy retains only in-frame clones and omits some. The sample shows some 370,000 clones, 8% to 10% of them seen only once. The sample taken for sequencing was central memory CD4+ T cells from blood. These TCRs come from a man aged 25 to 40 with type 1 diabetes.

This clone was seen repeatedly, ten times or more. This chain's CDR3 is CASSSSVISTEAFF. CDR3 DNA: TGCGCCAGCAGCTCCTCGGTCATTAGCACTGAAGCTTTCTTT. This chain connects TRBV5-1 to TRBJ1-1; D call uncertain. Trimming cost V 3 bases and J 4 bases, with 13 bases left between them. CDR3 length: 14 amino acids. Germline lookup yields CDR1 SGHRS and CDR2 YFSETQ. The full variable domain, its missing parts supplied by reference TRBV5-1 and TRBJ1-1, is KAGVTQTPRYLIKTRGQQVTLSCSPISGHRSVSWYQQTPGQGLQFLFEYFSETQRNKGNFPGRFSGRQFSNSRSEMNVSTLELGDSALYLCASSSSVISTEAFFGQGTRLTVV.

This clone was seen a few times. This chain connects TRBV11-2 to TRBJ2-7; 10 positions match TRBD2. V shed 1 base, J shed 2 bases, and the junction held 14 bases outside the gene matches. The CDR3 length is 19 residues. The germline V gene has CDR1 SGHAT and CDR2 FQNNGV. CDR3 sequence: CASSLGASGGHPGTYEQYF. DNA of the CDR3: TGTGCCAGCAGCTTAGGCGCTAGCGGGGGACACCCTGGCACCTACGAGCAGTACTTC. The whole variable domain, remainder taken from reference TRBV11-2 and TRBJ2-7, is EAGVAQSPRYKIIEKRQSVAFWCNPISGHATLYWYQQILGQGPKLLIQFQNNGVVDDSQLPKDRFSAERLKGVDSTLKIQPAKLEDSAVYLCASSLGASGGHPGTYEQYFGPGTRLTVT.

This clone has just a few counts. The chain couples TRBV19 to TRBJ2-3, with D possibly TRBD2 on 6 matching bases. CDR3 length: 16 amino acids. Trimming cost V 6 bases and J 2 bases, with 18 bases left between them. Germline loops: CDR1 LNHDA, CDR2 SQIVND (reference sequence). CDR3 coding DNA: TGTGCCAGTAGAGATATTAAACGGGAGACCACAGATACGCAGTATTTT. Its protein is CASRDIKRETTDTQYF.

The rearrangement links TRBV18 to TRBJ2-1; 7 bases fit TRBD1. Germline-derived CDR1 and CDR2 are KGHSH and LQKENI. The J segment lost 8 bases and the V segment lost 5 bases, leaving 3 bases of the junction unmatched. The CDR3 runs 12 residues. CDR3 sequence reads: CASSNRGDEQFF. The CDR3 DNA sequence: TGTGCCAGCTCAAACAGGGGTGATGAGCAGTTCTTC.

This sequence joins TRBV19 and TRBJ2-1; 7 nucleotides align to TRBD2. Germline trimming cut 7 bases from V and 8 bases from J; bases unmatched to any gene: 8. The CDR3 runs 13 residues. From germline, CDR1 is LNHDA and CDR2 SQIVND (reference sequence). CDR3 sequence reads: CASNGRATDEQFF. CDR3 coding DNA: TGTGCCAGTAATGGGAGGGCCACCGATGAGCAGTTCTTC.

This clone has a handful of counts. CDR3 nucleotide sequence: TGTGCCAGCAGCCAAGTCGCCGGGTCCGTAAATCAGCCCCAGCATTTT. Translating it yields CASSQVAGSVNQPQHF. V is TRBV14 and J is TRBJ1-5; no definite D call. Looked up from germline, CDR1 is SGHDN and CDR2 is FVKESK. V was pared by 1 base and J by 4 bases, with 14 bases between. This CDR3 is built from 16 residues.

This chain connects TRBV11-2 to TRBJ2-2; D is unclear. CDR1 and CDR2 from the germline V gene are SGHAT and FQNNGV. Trimming shortened V by 5 bases and J by 2 bases, and 12 bases separated the two germline ends. The CDR3 contains 15 residues. CDR3 DNA: TGTGCCAGCAGCGCCGGCGACCTAAACACCGGGGAGCTGTTTTTT. Protein product: CASSAGDLNTGELFF.

The chain carries TRBV27 and TRBJ2-7; the match to TRBD2 covers 10 bases. The germline gives CDR1 MNHEY, CDR2 SMNVEV (reference sequence). The J segment lost 7 bases and the V segment lost 6 bases, leaving 9 bases of the junction unmatched. The CDR3 extends over 14 amino acids. DNA of the CDR3: TGTGCCAGCAGGGGAGCGGGAGGGATGCTGGAGCAGTACTTC. It translates to CASRGAGGMLEQYF.

This clone was counted a few times. The chain employs TRBV5-1 and TRBJ2-1; 9 bases are shared with TRBD1. Germline CDR1 and CDR2: SGHRS and YFSETQ. Germline trimming cut 3 bases from V and 2 bases from J; bases unmatched to any gene: 3. This CDR3 is built from 15 residues. The CDR3 sequence: CASSYRDRAYNEQFF. In DNA, the CDR3 is TGCGCCAGCAGCTACCGGGACAGGGCCTACAATGAGCAGTTCTTC.

The rearrangement uses TRBV6-1 and TRBJ1-4, with 7 nucleotides matching TRBD1. The V and J ends lost 5 bases and 10 bases, in that order; junction bases with no gene match: 10. Germline values: CDR1 MNHNS, CDR2 SASEGT. This CDR3 is 14 amino acids long. This CDR3 is CASSLDRAKGKLFF. The CDR3 coding sequence is TGTGCCAGCAGTCTCGACAGGGCAAAGGGAAAACTGTTTTTT.

In its sample, this clone was seen a few times. The chain links TRBV5-1 to TRBJ2-5; 9 nucleotides match TRBD1. The germline gives CDR1 SGHRS, CDR2 YFSETQ. The CDR3 covers 15 residues. The trim removed 4 bases at V and 1 base at J, leaving 5 bases unmatched. CDR3 sequence (DNA): TGCGCCAGCAGCGCAGGACAGGGGCCCCAAGAGACCCAGTACTTC. Its translation: CASSAGQGPQETQYF.

A word on this clone: The junction differs from germline at one of its ends, possibly a read error. Distinct nucleotide sequences in the sample also encode this CDR3. The chain joins TRBV5-4 to TRBJ2-5; 8 positions match TRBD1. This CDR3 has 15 residues. The germline gives CDR1 SGHNT, CDR2 YYREEE (reference sequence). The CDR3 region is CASSQDPGGAETQYF. DNA for the CDR3: TGCGCCAGCAGTCAGGATCCAGGGGGCGCGGAGACCCAGTACTTC.

A few counts support this clone. V and J are TRBV30 and TRBJ2-5; 11 bases are a match to TRBD1. CDR1 and CDR2 from the germline V gene are GTSNPN and SVGIG (reference sequence). V lost 5 bases and J lost 5; bases outside the gene matches: 7. The CDR3 contains 14 residues. DNA for the CDR3: TGTGCCTGGGATGGACAGGGGGCTTTGGAGACCCAGTACTTC. Protein product: CAWDGQGALETQYF.

This clone was seen ten or more times. The chain has TRBV7-2 and TRBJ2-2, with 10 bases identical to TRBD2. Unmatched junction bases numbered 8, after V lost 5 bases and J lost 2 bases. Looked up from germline, CDR1 is SGHTA and CDR2 is FQGNSA. This CDR3 has 17 amino acids. The CDR3 loop reads CASSGQTSGLNTGELFF. The CDR3 DNA follows: TGTGCCAGCAGCGGACAGACTAGCGGGCTAAACACCGGGGAGCTGTTTTTT.